This T cell receptor (beta chain) was found in a study of cytomegalovirus exposure and HLA in healthy donors. Study details: Of 300 to 450 genotyped donors, more than 75% clustered with self-reported Caucasian donors.

The V and J ends lost 2 bases and 8 bases respectively, with 12 bases between them. Germline V gives CDR1 MNHEY, CDR2 SMNVEV (reference sequence). This CDR3 is 13 amino acids long. The PCR had 60 Vbeta and 13 Jbeta primers. Repertoires were generated with immunoSEQ multiplex PCR, while TCRdb's copy carries only in-frame clones and drops some. The table records 250,000 or so clones, roughly four fifths of them present only once. Study findings and constraints: Analysis performed later found roughly 17,000 TCR beta sequences associated with HLA alleles at 0.05 false discovery rate. Later analysis found that TCR beta chains associated with HLA were more clonally expanded than other, equally common chains. Follow-up analysis found HLA locus-dependent TCR association rates, highest for DRB1 and lowest for HLA-C.

About this clone itself: What it recognizes is unknown.

The sequence derives from a woman in her sixties or seventies in good health and CMV-seropositive. The chain couples TRBV27 to TRBJ1-2; D is perhaps TRBD1 (5 bases). The sequenced sample was PBMCs. CDR3 DNA sequence: TGTGCCAGCAGTTTACGTTCAGGGTCGGGCTACACCTTC. This gives the protein CASSLRSGSGYTF.